This entry features one T cell receptor beta chain sequence. This sample was included in a study of blood T cell repertoires in COVID-19. Here immunoSEQ multiplex PCR was the method, and the copy in TCRdb shows in-frame clones only, minus some. The table has about 430,000 clones, roughly 84% seen once. The CDR3 contains 15 residues. The germline V gene encodes CDR1 MDHEN and CDR2 SYDVKM. Losses at the gene ends were 4 bases for V and 3 bases for J; bases not matched to a gene: 6. The receptor was derived from a woman aged 18-29 years who had been exposed to COVID-19. The sample consisted of PBMCs or T cells enriched from blood (not recorded which). This chain uses TRBV28 with TRBJ2-7, with 10 bases aligning to TRBD1. CDR3 DNA: TGTGCCAGCAGTTCCGGGGGACAGGGGAGCTACGAGCAGTACTTC. It is translated as CASSSGGQGSYEQYF. The full variable domain, completed using reference TRBV28 and TRBJ2-7, is DVKVTQSSRYLVKRTGEKVFLECVQDMDHENMFWYRQDPGLGLRLIYFSYDVKMKEKGDIPEGYSVSREKKERFSLILESASTNQTSMYLCASSSGGQGSYEQYFGPGTRLTVT.